This TCR beta chain comes out of a study of T-cell reconstitution after alpha-beta-depleted transplantation in children. Worth noting for this clonotype: As yet, its antigen is unknown.

V was pared by 5 bases and J by 1 base, with 27 bases between. CDR1 is DFQATT and CDR2 is SNEGSKA in the germline V gene (reference sequence). The CDR3 runs to 18 residues. General study results and limits: Reported findings indicate that, about two months after transplant, alpha-beta T cells came from several hundred expanded clones, which were derived from non-depleted graft cells. At the one-year point after transplant, T-cell counts and TCRbeta diversity were found to come mostly from T cells that had been newly produced.

The authors prepared the TCRbeta library with unique molecular identifiers. From the PCR reads, TCRdb called clonotypes with MiXCR, one entry per CDR3 protein. The table shows around 130,000 distinct CDR3 sequences, with about a tenth occurring only once. The chain employs TRBV20-1 and TRBJ2-7; possibly TRBD1 or TRBD2 for D (6 bases each). This material consisted of PBMCs, mostly from graft donor cells, taken 180 days after TCRalphabeta/CD19-depleted stem cell transplant. The receptor was derived from a girl under three years old who had a stem cell transplant for combined immunodeficiency, so the T cells may come from the graft donor. In DNA form, the CDR3 reads TGCAGTGCTCCCCGGGGGCGTAGGGCAAAACAAGGGTCCTACGAGCAGTACTTC. Translating it yields CSAPRGRRAKQGSYEQYF.